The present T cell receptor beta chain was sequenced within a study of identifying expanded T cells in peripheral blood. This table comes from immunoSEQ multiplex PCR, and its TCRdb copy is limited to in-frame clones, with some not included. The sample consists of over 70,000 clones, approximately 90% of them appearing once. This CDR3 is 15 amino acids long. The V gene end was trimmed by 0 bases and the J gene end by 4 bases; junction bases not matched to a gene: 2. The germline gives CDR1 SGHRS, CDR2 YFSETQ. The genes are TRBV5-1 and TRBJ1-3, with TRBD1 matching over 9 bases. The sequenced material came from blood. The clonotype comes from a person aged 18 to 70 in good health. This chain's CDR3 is CASSLDRGQGNTIYF. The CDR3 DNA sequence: TGCGCCAGCAGCTTGGACAGGGGGCAGGGAAACACCATATATTTT.